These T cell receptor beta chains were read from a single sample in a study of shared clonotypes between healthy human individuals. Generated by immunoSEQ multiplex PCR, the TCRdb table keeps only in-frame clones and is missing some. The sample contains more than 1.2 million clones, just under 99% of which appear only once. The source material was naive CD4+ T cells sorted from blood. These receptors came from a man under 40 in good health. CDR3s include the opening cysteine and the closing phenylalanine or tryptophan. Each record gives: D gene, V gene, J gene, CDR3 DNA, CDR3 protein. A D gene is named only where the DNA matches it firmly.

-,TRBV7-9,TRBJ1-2,TGTGCCAGCAGCTCAAGGGGGTTTACGGGCTACACCTTC,CASSSRGFTGYTF
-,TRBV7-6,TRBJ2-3,TGTGCCAGCAGCCCGCTCCCACAGTGGGGAGAGACAGATACGCAGTATTTT,CASSPLPQWGETDTQYF
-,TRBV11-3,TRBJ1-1,TGTGCCAGCAGCTTAAAAAGGAACACTGAAGCTTTCTTT,CASSLKRNTEAFF
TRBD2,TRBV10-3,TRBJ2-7,TGTGCCATCAGCATCTTAACTAGCGGAACCTACGAGCAGTACTTC,CAISILTSGTYEQYF
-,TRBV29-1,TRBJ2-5,TGCAGCGTTGATCTTCAGGGCGGGGAGACCCAGTACTTC,CSVDLQGGETQYF
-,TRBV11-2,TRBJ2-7,TGTGCCAGCAGCTTAGATCGACCGGGAGTCTCCTACGAGCAGTACTTC,CASSLDRPGVSYEQYF
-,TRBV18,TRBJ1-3,TGTGCCAGCTCACCAGTTGGGACACGCTCTGGAAACACCATATATTTT,CASSPVGTRSGNTIYF
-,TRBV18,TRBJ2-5,TGTGCCAGCTCACCAATTGGGCCCGGTGGGGCCCAAGAGACCCAGTACTTC,CASSPIGPGGAQETQYF
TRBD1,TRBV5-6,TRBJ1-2,TGTGCCAGCAGCCGGACGACAGGGGTGCATGGCTACACCTTC,CASSRTTGVHGYTF
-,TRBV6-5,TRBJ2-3,TGTGCCAGCAGCCCTACCGACCTGAGAGATACGCAGTATTTT,CASSPTDLRDTQYF
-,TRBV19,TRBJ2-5,TGTGCCAGTAGTATAGGGGACCGGACCCAAGAGACCCAGTACTTC,CASSIGDRTQETQYF
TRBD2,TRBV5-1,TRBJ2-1,TGCGCCAGCAGCTTGGGACCTAGACTAGCGGGAGTCAGTGAGCAGTTCTTC,CASSLGPRLAGVSEQFF
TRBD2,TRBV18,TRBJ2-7,TGTGCCAGCTCACCGGGACCCAGGACTAGTGTTCACGAGCAGTACTTC,CASSPGPRTSVHEQYF
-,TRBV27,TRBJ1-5,TGTGCCAGCAGTACAACAGGGCTTAGCAATCAGCCCCAGCATTTT,CASSTTGLSNQPQHF
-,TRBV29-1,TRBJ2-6,TGCAGCGCCACCGGGAACCCTGACTCTGGGGCCAACGTCCTGACTTTC,CSATGNPDSGANVLTF
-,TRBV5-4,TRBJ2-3,TGTGCCAGCAGCGCTACAGGGTTGGATACGCAGTATTTT,CASSATGLDTQYF
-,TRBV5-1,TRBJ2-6,TGCGCCAGCAGCTTGGTCACAGGCCTACTCAGCTCTGGGGCCAACGTCCTGACTTTC,CASSLVTGLLSSGANVLTF
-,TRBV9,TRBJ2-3,TGTGCCAGCAGCGTCTCCGGGAGCACAGATACGCAGTATTTT,CASSVSGSTDTQYF
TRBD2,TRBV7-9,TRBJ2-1,TGTGCCAGCAGCCACGGGCGGGAGGCAAACACTTACAATGAGCAGTTCTTC,CASSHGREANTYNEQFF
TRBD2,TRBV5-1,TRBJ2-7,TGCGCCAGCAGCGGGACTAGCGGACCCGATGGGTACGAGCAGTACTTC,CASSGTSGPDGYEQYF
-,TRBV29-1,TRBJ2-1,TGCAGCGTTGCCCCGGGGCAGGGCCGCTACAATGAGCAGTTCTTC,CSVAPGQGRYNEQFF
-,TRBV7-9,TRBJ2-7,TGTGCCAGCAGCTTCCGCGGGTACGAGCAGTACTTC,CASSFRGYEQYF
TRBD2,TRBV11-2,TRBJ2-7,TGTGCCAGCAGCTTCCTCGGGGAGGGGCGCGCCTACGAGCAGTACTTC,CASSFLGEGRAYEQYF
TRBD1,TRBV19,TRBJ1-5,TGTGCCAGTAGTTTCGGACAGGGCAATCAGCCCCAGCATTTT,CASSFGQGNQPQHF
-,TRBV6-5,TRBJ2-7,TGTGCCAGCAGTTACTCGCCCATGACCTACGAGCAGTACTTC,CASSYSPMTYEQYF
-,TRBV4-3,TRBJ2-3,TGCGCCAGCAGCCAAGATTTTTCGGATACGCAGTATTTT,CASSQDFSDTQYF
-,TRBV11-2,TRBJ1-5,TGTGCCAGCAGCTTAGGGAGAAATCAGCCCCAGCATTTT,CASSLGRNQPQHF
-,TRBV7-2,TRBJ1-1,TGTGCCAGCACCTATCAGGGACCTTACACTGAAGCTTTCTTT,CASTYQGPYTEAFF
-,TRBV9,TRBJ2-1,TGTGCCAGCAGCGTAGGGCAGGGAGTTGGGAATGAGCAGTTCTTC,CASSVGQGVGNEQFF
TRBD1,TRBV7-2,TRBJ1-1,TGTGCCAGCAGCTATGACAGGGGGAACACTGAAGCTTTCTTT,CASSYDRGNTEAFF
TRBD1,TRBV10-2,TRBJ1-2,TGCGCCAGCGGAGATACCTTTCGGGACAGGGCAAATGGCTACACCTTC,CASGDTFRDRANGYTF
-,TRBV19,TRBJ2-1,TGTGCCAGTAGTGTCGACAGGTTCGAGTTCTTC,CASSVDRFEFF
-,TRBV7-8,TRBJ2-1,TGTGCCAGCAGCTTAAGGACGGGGATATACAATGAGCAGTTCTTC,CASSLRTGIYNEQFF
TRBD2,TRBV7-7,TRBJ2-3,TGTGCCAGCAGCTTATCGCCCGGGGCTAGCGGGAGCACGCAGTATTTT,CASSLSPGASGSTQYF
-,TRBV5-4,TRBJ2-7,TGTGCCAGCAGCTCCCGGCGGGGTATGATTGGAGCAGAGATATACGAGCAGTACTTC,CASSSRRGMIGAEIYEQYF
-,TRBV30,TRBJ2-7,TGTGCCTGGAGTACGGGACGCTCCTACGAGCAGTACTTC,CAWSTGRSYEQYF
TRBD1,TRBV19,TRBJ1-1,TGTGCCAGTAGTATAGTGGGGACAGGGGGCACTGAAGCTTTCTTT,CASSIVGTGGTEAFF
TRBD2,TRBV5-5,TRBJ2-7,TGTGCCAGCAGCTTGTCCCAGCTAGCGGGACGTGAGCAGTACTTC,CASSLSQLAGREQYF
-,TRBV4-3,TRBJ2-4,TGCGCCAGCAGCCAAGACCCCCCTCAAGCCAAAAACATTCAGTACTTC,CASSQDPPQAKNIQYF
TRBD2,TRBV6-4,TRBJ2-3,TGTGCCAGCAGTGGTAGCGGGAGCACAGATACGCAGTATTTT,CASSGSGSTDTQYF
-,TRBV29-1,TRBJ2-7,TGCAGCGTTGGGACAGCATCCTACGAGCAGTACTTC,CSVGTASYEQYF
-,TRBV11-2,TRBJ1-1,TGTGCCAGCAGCTTATACAGGAGGAGTGAAGCTTTCTTT,CASSLYRRSEAFF
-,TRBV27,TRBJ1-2,TGTGCCAGCAGTTTAGCGGGTGCCTATGGCTACACCTTC,CASSLAGAYGYTF
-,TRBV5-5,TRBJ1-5,TGTGCCAGCAGCTTGGAAGGGAACAGCAATCAGCCCCAGCATTTT,CASSLEGNSNQPQHF
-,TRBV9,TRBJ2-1,TGTGCCAGCAGCGTAGCGGTGGTAGGGAATGAGCAGTTCTTC,CASSVAVVGNEQFF
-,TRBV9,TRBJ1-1,TGTGCCAGCAGCGTCAACAGCGGGAACACTGAAGCTTTCTTT,CASSVNSGNTEAFF
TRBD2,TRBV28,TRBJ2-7,TGTGCCAGCAGCGGGACTAGCTCCTACGAGCAGTACTTC,CASSGTSSYEQYF
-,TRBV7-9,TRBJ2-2,TGTGCCAGCAGCTTGGGCCAGTACACCGGGGAGCTGTTTTTT,CASSLGQYTGELFF
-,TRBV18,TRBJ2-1,TGTGCCAGCTCAAATGTAGCCAATGAGCAGTTCTTC,CASSNVANEQFF
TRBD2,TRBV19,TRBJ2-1,TGTGCCAGTAGTACGGGACTAGCGGTATACAATGAGCAGTTCTTC,CASSTGLAVYNEQFF
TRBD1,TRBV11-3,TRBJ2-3,TGTGCCAGCGCAACAGGGGTCAACACAGATACGCAGTATTTT,CASATGVNTDTQYF
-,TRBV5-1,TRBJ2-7,TGCGCCAGCAGCTTAGGGACTCCCCAATCCTACGAGCAGTACTTC,CASSLGTPQSYEQYF